This T cell receptor (beta chain) is drawn from a study of blood T cells in healthy people across ages. Germline V lookup: CDR1 SGDLS, CDR2 YYNGEE. CDR3 length: 14 residues. The germline V and J ends were trimmed by 4 bases and 4 bases, with 11 bases remaining between them. Primers used in a second PCR of about 6 to 12 cycles were a sample-barcoded 5' primer and a J-beta primer mix. TCRdb re-called the 5' RACE reads through MiXCR, storing one row per CDR3 protein. The sample consists of about 1.4 million distinct CDR3 sequences, 59% of them appearing once. On this clonotype itself: Its antigen is not identified.

The study, taken as a whole, reports: Unsorted PBMC input precluded a conclusive naive versus antigen-experienced comparison. Across samples, TCR beta diversity tracked strongly with naive T cell percentage. TCR beta diversity per million T cells fell roughly linearly with age.

This receptor was identified in a man younger than 30 in good health. What was sequenced was blood. V usage is TRBV9 and J usage is TRBJ1-4; no firm D call. CDR3 loop: CASSPRAVNEKLFF. The CDR3 DNA sequence: TGTGCCAGCAGCCCCCGGGCCGTTAATGAAAAACTGTTTTTT.